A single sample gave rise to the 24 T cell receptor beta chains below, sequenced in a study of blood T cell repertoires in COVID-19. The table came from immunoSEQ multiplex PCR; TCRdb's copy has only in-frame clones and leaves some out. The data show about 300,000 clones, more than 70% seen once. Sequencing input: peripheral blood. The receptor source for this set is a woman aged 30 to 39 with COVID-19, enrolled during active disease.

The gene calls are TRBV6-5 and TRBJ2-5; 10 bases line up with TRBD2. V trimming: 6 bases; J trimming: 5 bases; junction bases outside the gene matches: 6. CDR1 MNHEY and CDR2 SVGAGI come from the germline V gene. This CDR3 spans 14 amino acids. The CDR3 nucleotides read TGTGCCAGCAGACGTAGCGGGGGGTTGGAGACCCAGTACTTC. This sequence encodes CASRRSGGLETQYF.

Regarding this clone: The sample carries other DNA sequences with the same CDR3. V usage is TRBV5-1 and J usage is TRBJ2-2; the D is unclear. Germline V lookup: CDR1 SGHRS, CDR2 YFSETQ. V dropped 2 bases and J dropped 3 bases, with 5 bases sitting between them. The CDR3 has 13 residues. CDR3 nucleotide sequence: TGCGCCAGCAGCTTATCATACACCGGGGAGCTGTTTTTT. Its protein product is CASSLSYTGELFF.

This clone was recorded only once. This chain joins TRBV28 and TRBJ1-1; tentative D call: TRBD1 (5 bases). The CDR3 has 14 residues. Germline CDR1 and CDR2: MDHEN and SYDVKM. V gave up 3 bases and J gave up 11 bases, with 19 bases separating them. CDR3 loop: CASSLVGGGGSAFF. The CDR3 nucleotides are TGTGCCAGCAGTTTGGTGGGGGGTGGAGGGTCGGCTTTCTTT.

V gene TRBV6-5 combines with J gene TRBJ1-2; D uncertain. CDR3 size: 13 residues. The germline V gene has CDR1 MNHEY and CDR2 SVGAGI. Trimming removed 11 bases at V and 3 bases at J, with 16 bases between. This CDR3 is CAVIRGSDYGYTF. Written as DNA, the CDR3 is TGTGCCGTAATCCGGGGTTCGGACTATGGCTACACCTTC.

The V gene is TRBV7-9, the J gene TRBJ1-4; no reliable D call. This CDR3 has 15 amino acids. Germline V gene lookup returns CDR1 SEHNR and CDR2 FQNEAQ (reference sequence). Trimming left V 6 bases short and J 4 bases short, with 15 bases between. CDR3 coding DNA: TGTGCCAGCAGACCAGGATTCACTAGTAATGAAAAACTGTTTTTT. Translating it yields CASRPGFTSNEKLFF.

Here the CDR3 reads CASTQGLGNTIYF. DNA for the CDR3: TGTGCCAGTACACAGGGTCTCGGAAACACCATATATTTT. This chain joins TRBV2 and TRBJ1-3; tentative D call: TRBD1 (6 bases). Trimming stripped 9 bases from V and 4 bases from J, with 13 bases between. The CDR3 has 13 residues. Germline V CDR1 and CDR2: SNHLY, FYNNEI.

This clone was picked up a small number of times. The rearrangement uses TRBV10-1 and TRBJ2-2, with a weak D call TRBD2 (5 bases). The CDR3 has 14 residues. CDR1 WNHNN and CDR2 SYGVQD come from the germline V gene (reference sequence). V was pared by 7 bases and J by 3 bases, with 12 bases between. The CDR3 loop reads CASKEGLDTGELFF. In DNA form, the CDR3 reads TGCGCCAGCAAGGAAGGACTTGACACCGGGGAGCTGTTTTTT.

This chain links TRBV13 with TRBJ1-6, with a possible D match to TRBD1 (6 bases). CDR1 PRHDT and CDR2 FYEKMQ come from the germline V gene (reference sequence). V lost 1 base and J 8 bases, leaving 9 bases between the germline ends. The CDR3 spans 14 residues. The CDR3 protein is CASSLAGVDSPLHF. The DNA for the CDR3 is TGTGCCAGCAGCTTAGCAGGGGTTGATTCACCCCTCCACTTT.

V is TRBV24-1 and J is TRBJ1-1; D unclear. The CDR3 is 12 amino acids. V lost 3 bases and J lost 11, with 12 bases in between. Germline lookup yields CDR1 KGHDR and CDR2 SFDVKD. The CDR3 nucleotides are TGTGCCACCAGTGATCCGACCGACGGGGCTTTCTTT. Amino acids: CATSDPTDGAFF.

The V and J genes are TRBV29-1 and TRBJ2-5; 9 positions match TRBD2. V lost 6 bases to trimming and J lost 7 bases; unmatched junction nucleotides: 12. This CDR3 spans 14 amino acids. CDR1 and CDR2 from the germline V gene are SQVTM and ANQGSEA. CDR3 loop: CSVLAGQSDGTQYF. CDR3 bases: TGCAGCGTGCTAGCGGGGCAATCCGATGGGACCCAGTACTTC. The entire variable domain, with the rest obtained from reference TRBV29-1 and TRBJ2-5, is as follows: SAVISQKPSRDICQRGTSLTIQCQVDSQVTMMFWYRQQPGQSLTLIATANQGSEATYESGFVIDKFPISRPNLTFSTLTVSNMSPEDSSIYLCSVLAGQSDGTQYFGPGTRLLVL.

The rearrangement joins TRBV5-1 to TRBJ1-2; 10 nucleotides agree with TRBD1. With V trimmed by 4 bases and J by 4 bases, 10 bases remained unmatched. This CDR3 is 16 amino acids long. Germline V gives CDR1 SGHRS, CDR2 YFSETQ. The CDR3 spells CASSPSGTGASYGYTF. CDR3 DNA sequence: TGCGCCAGCAGCCCCAGCGGGACAGGGGCATCCTATGGCTACACCTTC.

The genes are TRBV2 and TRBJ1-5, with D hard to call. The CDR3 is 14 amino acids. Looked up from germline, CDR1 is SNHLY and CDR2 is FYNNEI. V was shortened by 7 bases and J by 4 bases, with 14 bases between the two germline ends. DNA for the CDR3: TGTGCCAGCAAATATCGGACTGCGAATCAGCCCCAGCATTTT. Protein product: CASKYRTANQPQHF. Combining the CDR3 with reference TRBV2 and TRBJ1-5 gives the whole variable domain EPEVTQTPSHQVTQMGQEVILRCVPISNHLYFYWYRQILGQKVEFLVSFYNNEISEKSEIFDDQFSVERPDGSNFTLKIRSTKLEDSAMYFCASKYRTANQPQHFGDGTRLSIL.

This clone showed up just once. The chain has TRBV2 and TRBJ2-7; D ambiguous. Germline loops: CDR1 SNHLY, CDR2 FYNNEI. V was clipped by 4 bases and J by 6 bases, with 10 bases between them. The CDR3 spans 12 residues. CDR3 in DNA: TGTGCCAGCAGTGTTTTTTCCCTCGAGCAGTACGTC. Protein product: CASSVFSLEQYV.

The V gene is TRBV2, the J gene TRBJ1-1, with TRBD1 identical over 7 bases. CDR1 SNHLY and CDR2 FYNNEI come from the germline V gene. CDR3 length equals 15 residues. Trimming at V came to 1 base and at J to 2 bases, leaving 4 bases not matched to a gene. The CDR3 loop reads CASSEGGGPNTEAFF. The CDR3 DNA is TGTGCCAGCAGTGAAGGAGGGGGCCCCAACACTGAAGCTTTCTTT.

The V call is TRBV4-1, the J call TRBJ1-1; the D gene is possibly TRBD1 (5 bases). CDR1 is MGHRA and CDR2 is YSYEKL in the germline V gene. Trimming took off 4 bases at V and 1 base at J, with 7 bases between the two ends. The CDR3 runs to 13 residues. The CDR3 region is CASSPQGNTEAFF. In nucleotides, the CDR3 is TGCGCCAGCAGCCCGCAGGGGAACACTGAAGCTTTCTTT.

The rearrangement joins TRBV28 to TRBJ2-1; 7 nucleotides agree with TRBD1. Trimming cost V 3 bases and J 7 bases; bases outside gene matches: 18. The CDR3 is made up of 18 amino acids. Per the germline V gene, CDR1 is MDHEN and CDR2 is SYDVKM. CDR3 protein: CASSFKFQFKPGQNEQFF. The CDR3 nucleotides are TGTGCCAGCAGTTTTAAATTTCAATTCAAACCGGGACAGAATGAGCAGTTCTTC.

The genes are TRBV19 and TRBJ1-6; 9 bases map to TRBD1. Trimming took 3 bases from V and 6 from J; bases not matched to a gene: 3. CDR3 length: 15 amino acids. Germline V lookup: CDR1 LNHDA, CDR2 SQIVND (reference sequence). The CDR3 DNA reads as TGTGCCAGTAGTATGCCGGACAGGGGTAATTCACCCCTCCACTTT. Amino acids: CASSMPDRGNSPLHF.

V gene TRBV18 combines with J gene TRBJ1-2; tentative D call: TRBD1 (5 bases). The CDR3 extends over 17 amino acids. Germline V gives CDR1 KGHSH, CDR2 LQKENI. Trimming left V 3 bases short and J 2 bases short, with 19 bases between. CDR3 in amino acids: CASSPDGTGNLNYGYTF. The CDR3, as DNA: TGTGCCAGCTCACCCGATGGAACAGGAAATCTCAACTATGGCTACACCTTC.

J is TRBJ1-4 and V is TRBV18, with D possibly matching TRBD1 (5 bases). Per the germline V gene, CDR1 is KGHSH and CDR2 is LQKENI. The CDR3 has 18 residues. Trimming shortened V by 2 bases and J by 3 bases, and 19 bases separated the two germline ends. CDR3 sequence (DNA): TGTGCCAGCTCACCAACGCCCCCGGTTGGGGCCCCTAATGAAAAACTGTTTTTT. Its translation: CASSPTPPVGAPNEKLFF.

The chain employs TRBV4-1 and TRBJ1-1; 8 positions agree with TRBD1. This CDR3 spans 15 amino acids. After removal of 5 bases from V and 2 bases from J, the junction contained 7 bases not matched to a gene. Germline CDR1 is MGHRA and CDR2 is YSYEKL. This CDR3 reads CASSSQTGANTEAFF. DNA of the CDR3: TGCGCCAGCAGCTCCCAGACAGGGGCCAACACTGAAGCTTTCTTT.

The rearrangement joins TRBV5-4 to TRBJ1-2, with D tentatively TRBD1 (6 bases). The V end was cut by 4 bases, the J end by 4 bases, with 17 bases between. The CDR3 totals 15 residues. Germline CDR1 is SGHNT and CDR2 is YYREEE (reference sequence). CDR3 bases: TGTGCCAGCAGCACCGGGGGGCAGCGATTCTATGGCTACACCTTC. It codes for CASSTGGQRFYGYTF.

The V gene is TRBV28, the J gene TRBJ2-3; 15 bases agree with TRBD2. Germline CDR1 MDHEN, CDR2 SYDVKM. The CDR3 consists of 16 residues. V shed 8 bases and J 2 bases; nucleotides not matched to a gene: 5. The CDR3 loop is CASGGLAGGFTDTQYF. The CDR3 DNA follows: TGTGCCAGCGGGGGACTAGCGGGGGGTTTCACAGATACGCAGTATTTT.

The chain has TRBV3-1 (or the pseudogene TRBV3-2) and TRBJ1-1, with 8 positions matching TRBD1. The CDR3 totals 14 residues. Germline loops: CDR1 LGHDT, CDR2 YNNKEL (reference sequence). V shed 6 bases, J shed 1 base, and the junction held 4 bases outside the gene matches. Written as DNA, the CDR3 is TGTGCCAGCAGTTCCGGGACAGGGAACACTGAAGCTTTCTTT. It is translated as CASSSGTGNTEAFF.

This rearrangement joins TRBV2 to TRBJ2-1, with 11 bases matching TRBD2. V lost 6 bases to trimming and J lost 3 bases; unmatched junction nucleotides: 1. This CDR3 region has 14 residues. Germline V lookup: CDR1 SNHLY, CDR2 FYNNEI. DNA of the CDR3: TGTGCCAGCAGGGGGACTAGCGGCTACAATGAGCAGTTCTTC. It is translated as CASRGTSGYNEQFF.